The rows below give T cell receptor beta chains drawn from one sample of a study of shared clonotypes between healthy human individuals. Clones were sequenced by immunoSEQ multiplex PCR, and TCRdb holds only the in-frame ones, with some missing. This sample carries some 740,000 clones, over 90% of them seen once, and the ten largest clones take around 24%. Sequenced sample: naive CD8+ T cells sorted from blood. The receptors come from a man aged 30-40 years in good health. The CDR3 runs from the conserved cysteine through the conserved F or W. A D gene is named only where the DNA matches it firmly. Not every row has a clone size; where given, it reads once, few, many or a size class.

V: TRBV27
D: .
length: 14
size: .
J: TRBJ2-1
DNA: TGTGCCAGCAGTTTACAGACTAGCTACAATGAGCAGTTCTTC
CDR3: CASSLQTSYNEQFF

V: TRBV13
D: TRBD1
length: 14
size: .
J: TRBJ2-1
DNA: TGTGCCAGCAGTACGACAGGGGATTACAATGAGCAGTTCTTC
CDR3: CASSTTGDYNEQFF

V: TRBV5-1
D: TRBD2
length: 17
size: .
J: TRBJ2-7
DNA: TGCGCCAGCAGCTTGGCCTGGGCGAGCGGGAGTACCTACGAGCAGTACTTC
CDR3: CASSLAWASGSTYEQYF

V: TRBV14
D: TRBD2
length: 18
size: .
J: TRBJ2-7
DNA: TGTGCCAGCAGCCAAGATAAGCTAGCGGGTAGATATCGCTACGAGCAGTACTTC
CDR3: CASSQDKLAGRYRYEQYF

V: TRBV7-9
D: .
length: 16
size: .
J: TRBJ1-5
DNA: TGTGCCAGCAGCCCGATCACAGGGAGACCCGATCAGCCCCAGCATTTT
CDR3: CASSPITGRPDQPQHF

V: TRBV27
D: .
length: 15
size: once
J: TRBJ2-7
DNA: TGTGCCAGCAGTTTGGCCCCGGGATTTGCCTACGAGCAGTACTTC
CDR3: CASSLAPGFAYEQYF

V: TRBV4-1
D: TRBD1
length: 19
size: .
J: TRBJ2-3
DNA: TGCGCCAGCAGCCAAGATGGACAGGGGGCCCCTGTGAGCACAGATACGCAGTATTTT
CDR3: CASSQDGQGAPVSTDTQYF

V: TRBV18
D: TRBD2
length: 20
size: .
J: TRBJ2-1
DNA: TGTGCCAGCTCACCCGAACACCCGGGACTAGCGGGAGTTGGCTACAATGAGCAGTTCTTC
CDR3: CASSPEHPGLAGVGYNEQFF

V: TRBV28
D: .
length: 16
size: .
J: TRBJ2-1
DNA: TGTGCCAGCAGTTTTGTCCGGGACTCGGCATACAATGAGCAGTTCTTC
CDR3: CASSFVRDSAYNEQFF

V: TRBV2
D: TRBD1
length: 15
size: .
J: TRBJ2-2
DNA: TGTGCCAGCACCCCCTGGACAGGGAACACCGGGGAGCTGTTTTTT
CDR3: CASTPWTGNTGELFF

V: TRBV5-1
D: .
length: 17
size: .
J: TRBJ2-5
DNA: TGCGCCAGCAGCCCAACTGTGGGGGGCGCAGGTGGGGAGACCCAGTACTTC
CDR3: CASSPTVGGAGGETQYF

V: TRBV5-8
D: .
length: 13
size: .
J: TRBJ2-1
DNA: TGTGCCACCGGGTCAGGGGGAGGCAATGAGCAGTTCTTC
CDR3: CATGSGGGNEQFF

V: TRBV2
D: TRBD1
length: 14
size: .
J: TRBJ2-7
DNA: TGTGCCGGACAATCCGGGACAGTCTCCTACGAGCAGTACTTC
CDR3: CAGQSGTVSYEQYF

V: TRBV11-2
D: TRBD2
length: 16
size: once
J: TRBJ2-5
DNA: TGTGCCAGCAGCTTTCTAGCGGGAGGGCCTCAGGAGACCCAGTACTTC
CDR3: CASSFLAGGPQETQYF

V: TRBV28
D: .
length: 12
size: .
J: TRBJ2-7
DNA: TGTGCCAGCACAGGGAGCTCCTACGAGCAGTACTTC
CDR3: CASTGSSYEQYF

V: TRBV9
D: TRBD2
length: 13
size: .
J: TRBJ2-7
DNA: TGTGCCAGTTCGACTAGCGGGAGTGGTGAGCAGTACTTC
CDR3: CASSTSGSGEQYF

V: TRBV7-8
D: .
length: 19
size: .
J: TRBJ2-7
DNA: TGTGCCAGCAGCTTAGTTCTGGGGGCTTTCGACAGCGCAAACTACGAGCAGTACTTC
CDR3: CASSLVLGAFDSANYEQYF

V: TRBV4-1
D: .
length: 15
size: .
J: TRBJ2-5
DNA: TGCGCCAGCAGCCAAGATAGGACAGCTCAAGAGACCCAGTACTTC
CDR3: CASSQDRTAQETQYF

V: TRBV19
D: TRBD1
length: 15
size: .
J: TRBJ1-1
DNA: TGTGCCAGTAGTCAATGGGGACAGCTGAACACTGAAGCTTTCTTT
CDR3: CASSQWGQLNTEAFF

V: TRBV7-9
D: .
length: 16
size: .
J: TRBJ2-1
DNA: TGTGCCAGCACCCCTGTTGTGGGAGGCGCCTTCAATGAGCAGTTCTTC
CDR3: CASTPVVGGAFNEQFF

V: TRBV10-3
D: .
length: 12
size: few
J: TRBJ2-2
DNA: TGTGCCATCAGTGAGACCACCGGGGAGCTGTTTTTT
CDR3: CAISETTGELFF

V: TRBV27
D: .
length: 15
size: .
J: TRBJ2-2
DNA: TGTGCCAGCAGTTTATTGGCGGAGAACACCGGGGAGCTGTTTTTT
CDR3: CASSLLAENTGELFF